The present T cell receptor (beta chain) was sequenced within a study of cytomegalovirus exposure and HLA in healthy donors. V gave up 4 bases and J gave up 2 bases, with 13 bases separating them. Germline V gene sequence: CDR1 SGHRS, CDR2 YFSETQ. The CDR3 covers 15 residues. The PCR ran on 60 Vbeta and 13 Jbeta primers. Data came from immunoSEQ multiplex PCR; TCRdb stores just in-frame clones and leaves some out. The sample carries more than 200,000 clones, around 70% recorded once. This clone has a handful of counts. This chain joins TRBV5-1 and TRBJ1-5; the D gene is possibly TRBD1 (5 bases). The receptor was isolated from a man between 40 and 49 years old in good health and CMV-seropositive. Specimen: PBMCs. Here the CDR3 DNA reads TGCGCCAGCAGCCCGGTCGGGGGTGGCAATCAGCCCCAGCATTTT. Its translation is CASSPVGGGNQPQHF.